This T cell receptor beta chain was observed in a study of shared clonotypes between healthy human individuals. Repertoires were generated with immunoSEQ multiplex PCR, while TCRdb's copy carries only in-frame clones and drops some. The profile shows a few million clones, approximately 94% of them singletons. A remark on this clone: In the same sample, other DNA sequences code for this CDR3.

The sample comprised naive CD4+ T cells sorted from blood. Subset noted: CD45RA+ positively selected. The TCR originated in a man younger than 35 in good health.

The CDR3 coding sequence is TGTGCCAGCTCACCCAAGGGAGGCACTGAAGCTTTCTTT. Amino acid sequence: CASSPKGGTEAFF. The J gene is TRBJ1-1, the V gene TRBV18, with D uncertain. V lost 3 bases, J lost 4 bases, and 9 bases lay in between. The CDR3 runs to 13 residues. Germline lookup yields CDR1 KGHSH and CDR2 LQKENI. The full variable domain, in which reference TRBV18 and TRBJ1-1 provide the parts outside the CDR3, is NAGVMQNPRHLVRRRGQEARLRCSPMKGHSHVYWYRQLPEEGLKFMVYLQKENIIDESGMPKERFSAEFPKEGPSILRIQQVVRGDSAAYFCASSPKGGTEAFFGQGTRLTVV.